The clone carrying this T cell receptor beta chain was seen only a few times. Its antigen is undetermined. This record comes from a study of response to subunit inactivated influenza vaccine. The study's findings and limits: After each seasonal influenza vaccination, few new T cells are recruited, the authors suggested.

Via MiXCR, TCRdb re-called the RT-PCR reads, giving one row per CDR3 protein. The sample lists 450,000 to 600,000 distinct CDR3 sequences, more than 15% occurring once. The sample here was CD4+ T cells sorted from PBMCs, taken around 25 months after vaccination. The TCR comes from a man between 50 and 69 years old who received an inactivated influenza vaccine.

In DNA form, the CDR3 reads TGCAGCGTTGGAGGACTAGCGGGAGCTAGGTCATCCTACGAGCAGTACTTC. Translated: CSVGGLAGARSSYEQYF. V gene TRBV29-1 combines with J gene TRBJ2-7; 13 bases are shared with TRBD2. Trimming removed 4 bases from V and 1 base from J; junction bases left unmatched: 10. CDR3 length: 17 residues. Germline V gene data show CDR1 as SQVTM and CDR2 as ANQGSEA.